One sample yielded the 2 T cell receptor beta chains listed below, sequenced in a study of blood T cell repertoires in COVID-19. Clones were read by immunoSEQ multiplex PCR, and TCRdb kept only the in-frame ones, dropping some. This sample has about 24,000 clones, with roughly nine tenths found just once. Sequencing was performed on peripheral blood. Every receptor here comes from a man in his 70s with COVID-19, enrolled during active disease.

This chain joins TRBV2 and TRBJ2-7; 7 nucleotides align to TRBD1. This CDR3 has 14 amino acids. In germline, CDR1 is SNHLY, CDR2 FYNNEI. The V gene end was trimmed by 6 bases and the J gene end by 0 bases; junction bases not matched to a gene: 5. Here the CDR3 reads CASRLTGFSYEQYF. Written as DNA, the CDR3 is TGTGCCAGCAGGCTGACAGGGTTCTCCTACGAGCAGTACTTC.

V gene TRBV7-8 combines with J gene TRBJ1-2, with D possibly matching TRBD1 (5 bases). The CDR3 has 14 amino acids. Germline loops: CDR1 SGHVS, CDR2 FQNEAQ. Deletions cut 2 bases from V and 12 bases from J, with 19 bases between. The CDR3 protein is CASSLSGNGGDDTF. The DNA for the CDR3 is TGTGCCAGCAGCTTATCGGGAAATGGGGGGGACGACACCTTC.